This T cell receptor beta chain comes out of a study of blood T cell repertoires in COVID-19. The CDR3 is 13 amino acids. The germline gives CDR1 MDHEN, CDR2 SYDVKM. Trimming shortened V by 6 bases and J by 6 bases, and 12 bases separated the two germline ends. Some clones are missing from TCRdb's copy, which holds only in-frame ones; the method was immunoSEQ multiplex PCR. The sample has 95,000 to 150,000 clones, 55% to 75% seen once; the top ten hold approximately 0.79%. Material: peripheral blood. The J gene is TRBJ2-1, the V gene TRBV28, with D tentatively TRBD1 (5 bases). The sequence derives from a human donor with acute or convalescent COVID-19. The donor label of this sample is uncertain. For the CDR3, the DNA is TGTGCCAGCAGGCTATACAGGAGCAATGAGCAGTTCTTC. It encodes CASRLYRSNEQFF.